This TCR beta chain derives from a study of human T cells and chemical hapten exposure. Study-level information: The patient population, which was mostly female, had alopecia areata, totalis or universalis. Mainly, slight library volume differences in the pool made TCR yields vary.

Time point noted: patch test 2, 6 weeks after DPC sensitization. Treatment: therapeutic diphenylcyclopropenone sensitization with weekly scalp DPC. Overall study results and limits: Donor immune responses may differ from healthy people's, since all donors had alopecia.

As processed by the authors: A typical sample had some 87,000 TCRs, with about 23,224 to 700,000 overall. TCRdb reanalysed the RACE reads using MiXCR and keeps one entry per CDR3 protein. In this record, the V and J calls reflect TCRdb's handling and not the investigators' own analysis. The table includes over 100,000 distinct CDR3 sequences, about a tenth detected once. The CDR3 has 14 amino acids. J was trimmed by 4 bases and V by 5 bases; bases with no gene match: 4. The germline V gene encodes CDR1 SGHNT and CDR2 YENEEA. At least ten counts were recorded for this clonotype. Its antigen is as yet unknown.

The sequencing used whole blood, collected in connection with sensitization to the hapten diphenylcyclopropenone (DPC). This sequence originates from a woman aged 35 to 49 with alopecia areata. Some clones in this sample may be carry-over from other donors' samples. V and J are TRBV11-3 and TRBJ2-2; 7 bases agree with TRBD1. In nucleotides, the CDR3 is TGTGCCAGCAGCATTACAGGGGCCACCGGGGAGCTGTTTTTT. Residues: CASSITGATGELFF.